This TCR beta chain was sequenced in a study of T cell responses to AZD1222 COVID-19 vaccine. Sequenced by immunoSEQ multiplex PCR; TCRdb stores in-frame clones only, minus some. The table records roughly 98,000 clones, approximately 84% of them present only once. V shed 1 base and J shed 6 bases, with 18 bases lying between them. Looked up from germline, CDR1 is LGHNA and CDR2 is YNFKEQ. The CDR3 totals 17 residues. Regarding this clone: The antigen is not known.

Doses given second, at about 4 or about 12 weeks, were pooled. Whole-study findings and limits: Reports say nearly half of spike-specific TCRs go after unmutated variant regions. The peak T cell response came first, and repertoires were sampled only after it. Donors, mostly white British, included more females; clonal diversity was possibly underestimated.

The material sequenced was peripheral blood, taken 28 days after the second AZD1222 dose. The chain links TRBV4-2 to TRBJ2-2; a possible D gene is TRBD2 (6 bases). The receptor was isolated from an adult who received the AZD1222 COVID-19 vaccine. CDR3 protein: CASSQAARASDPGELFF. The CDR3, as DNA: TGTGCCAGCAGCCAAGCCGCCAGGGCTAGCGACCCCGGGGAGCTGTTTTTT.